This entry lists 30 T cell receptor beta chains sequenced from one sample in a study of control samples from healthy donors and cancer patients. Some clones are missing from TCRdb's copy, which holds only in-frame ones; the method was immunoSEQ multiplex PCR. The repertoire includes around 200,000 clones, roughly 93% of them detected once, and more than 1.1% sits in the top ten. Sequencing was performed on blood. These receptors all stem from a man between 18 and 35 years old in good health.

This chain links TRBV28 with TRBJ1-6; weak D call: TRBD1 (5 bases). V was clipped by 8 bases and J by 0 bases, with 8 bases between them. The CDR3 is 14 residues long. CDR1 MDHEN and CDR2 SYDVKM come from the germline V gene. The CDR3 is CASWGRSYNSPLHF. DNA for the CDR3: TGTGCCAGCTGGGGCCGCTCCTATAATTCACCCCTCCACTTT.

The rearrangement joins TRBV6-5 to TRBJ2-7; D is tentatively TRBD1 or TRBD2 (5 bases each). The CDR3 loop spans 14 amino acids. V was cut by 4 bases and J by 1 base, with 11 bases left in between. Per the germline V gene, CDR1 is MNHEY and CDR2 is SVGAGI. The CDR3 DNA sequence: TGTGCCAGCAGTTGGGACCCGATGTCCTACGAGCAGTACTTC. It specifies CASSWDPMSYEQYF.

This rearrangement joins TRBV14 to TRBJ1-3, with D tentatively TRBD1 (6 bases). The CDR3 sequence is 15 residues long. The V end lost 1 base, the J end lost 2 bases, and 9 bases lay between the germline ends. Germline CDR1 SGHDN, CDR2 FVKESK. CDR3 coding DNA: TGTGCCAGCAGCCAAGTATCAGGGGCTGGAAACACCATATATTTT. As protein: CASSQVSGAGNTIYF.

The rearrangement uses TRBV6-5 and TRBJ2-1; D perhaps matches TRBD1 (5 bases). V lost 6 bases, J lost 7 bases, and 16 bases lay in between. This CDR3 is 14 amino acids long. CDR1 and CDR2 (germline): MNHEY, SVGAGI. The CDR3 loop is CASSGRGLVNEQFF. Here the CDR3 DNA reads TGTGCCAGCAGCGGAAGGGGTTTGGTGAATGAGCAGTTCTTC.

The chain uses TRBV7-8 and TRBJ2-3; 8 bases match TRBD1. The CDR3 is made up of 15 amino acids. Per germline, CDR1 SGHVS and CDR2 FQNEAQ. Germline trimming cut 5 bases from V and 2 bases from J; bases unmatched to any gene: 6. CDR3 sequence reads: CASSRDRQDTDTQYF. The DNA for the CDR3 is TGTGCCAGCAGCCGGGACAGGCAAGACACAGATACGCAGTATTTT.

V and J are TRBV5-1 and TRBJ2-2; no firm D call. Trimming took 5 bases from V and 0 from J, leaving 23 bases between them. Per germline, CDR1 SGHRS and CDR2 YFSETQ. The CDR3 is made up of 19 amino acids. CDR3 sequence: CASSSSWTGLPPNTGELFF. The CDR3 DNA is TGCGCCAGCAGTAGTTCTTGGACGGGTTTACCCCCGAACACCGGGGAGCTGTTTTTT.

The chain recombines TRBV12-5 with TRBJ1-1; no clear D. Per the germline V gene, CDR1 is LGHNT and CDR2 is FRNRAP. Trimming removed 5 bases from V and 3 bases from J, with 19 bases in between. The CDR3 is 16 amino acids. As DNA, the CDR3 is TGTGCTAGTGGTCAGGCCGGCCGAGGGTCGGACACTGAAGCTTTCTTT. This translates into CASGQAGRGSDTEAFF.

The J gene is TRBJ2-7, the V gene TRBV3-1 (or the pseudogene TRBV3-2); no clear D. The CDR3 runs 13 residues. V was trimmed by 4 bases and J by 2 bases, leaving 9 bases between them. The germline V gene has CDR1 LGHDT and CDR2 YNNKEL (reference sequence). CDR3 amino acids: CASSLGPAYEQYF. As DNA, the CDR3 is TGTGCCAGCAGCCTCGGACCGGCCTACGAGCAGTACTTC.

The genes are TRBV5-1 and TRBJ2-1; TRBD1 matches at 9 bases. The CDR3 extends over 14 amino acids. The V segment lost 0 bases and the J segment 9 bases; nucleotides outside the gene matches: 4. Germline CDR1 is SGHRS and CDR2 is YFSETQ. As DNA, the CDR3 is TGCGCCAGCAGCTTGGAACAGGGGGCGTTTGAGCAGTTCTTC. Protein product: CASSLEQGAFEQFF.

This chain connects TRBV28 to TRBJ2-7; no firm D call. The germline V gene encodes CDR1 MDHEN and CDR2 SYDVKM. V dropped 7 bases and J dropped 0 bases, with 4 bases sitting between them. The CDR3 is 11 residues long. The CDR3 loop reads CASNDSYEQYF. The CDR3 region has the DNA TGTGCCAGCAACGACTCCTACGAGCAGTACTTC.

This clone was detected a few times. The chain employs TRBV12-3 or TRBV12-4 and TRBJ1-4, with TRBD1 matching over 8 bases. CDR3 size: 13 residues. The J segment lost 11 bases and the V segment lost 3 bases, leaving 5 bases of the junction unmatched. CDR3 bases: TGTGCCAGCAGTTTTAACCAGGGGGCCAAACTGTTTTTT. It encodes CASSFNQGAKLFF.

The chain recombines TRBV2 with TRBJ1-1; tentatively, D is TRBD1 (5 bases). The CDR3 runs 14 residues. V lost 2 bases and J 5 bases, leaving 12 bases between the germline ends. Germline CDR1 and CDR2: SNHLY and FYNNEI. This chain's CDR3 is CASSEFQGETEAFF. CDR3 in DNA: TGTGCCAGCAGTGAATTCCAGGGAGAGACTGAAGCTTTCTTT.

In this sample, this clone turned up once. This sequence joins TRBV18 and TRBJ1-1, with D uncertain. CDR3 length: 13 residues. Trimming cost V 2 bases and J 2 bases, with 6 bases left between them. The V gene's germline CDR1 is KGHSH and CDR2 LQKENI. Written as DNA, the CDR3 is TGTGCCAGCTCACCAGCCCCAAACACTGAAGCTTTCTTT. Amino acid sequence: CASSPAPNTEAFF.

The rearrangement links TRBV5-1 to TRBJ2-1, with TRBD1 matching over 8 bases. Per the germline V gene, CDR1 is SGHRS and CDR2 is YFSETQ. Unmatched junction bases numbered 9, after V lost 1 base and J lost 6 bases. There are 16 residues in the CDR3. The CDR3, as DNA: TGCGCCAGCAGCTTGAACCGGGACAGGTTTACCAATGAGCAGTTCTTC. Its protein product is CASSLNRDRFTNEQFF. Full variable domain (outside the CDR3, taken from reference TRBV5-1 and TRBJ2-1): KAGVTQTPRYLIKTRGQQVTLSCSPISGHRSVSWYQQTPGQGLQFLFEYFSETQRNKGNFPGRFSGRQFSNSRSEMNVSTLELGDSALYLCASSLNRDRFTNEQFFGPGTRLTVL.

CDR3 in DNA: TGTGCCAGTAGTGCGGACTTGCGCACAGATACGCAGTATTTT. Translated, it gives CASSADLRTDTQYF. This chain uses TRBV19 with TRBJ2-3, with D possibly matching TRBD2 (5 bases). V dropped 5 bases and J dropped 1 base, with 10 bases sitting between them. The CDR3 runs to 14 residues. CDR1 LNHDA and CDR2 SQIVND come from the germline V gene (reference sequence). Complete variable domain (other parts from reference TRBV19 and TRBJ2-3): DGGITQSPKYLFRKEGQNVTLSCEQNLNHDAMYWYRQDPGQGLRLIYYSQIVNDFQKGDIAEGYSVSREKKESFPLTVTSAQKNPTAFYLCASSADLRTDTQYFGPGTRLTVL.

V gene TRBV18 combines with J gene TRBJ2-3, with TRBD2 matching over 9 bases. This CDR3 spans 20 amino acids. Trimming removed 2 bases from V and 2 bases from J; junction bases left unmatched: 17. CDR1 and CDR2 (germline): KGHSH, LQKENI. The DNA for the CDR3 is TGTGCCAGCTCACCAACTATATCCCTATCCGGCGGGGGGGCCACAGATACGCAGTATTTT. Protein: CASSPTISLSGGGATDTQYF.

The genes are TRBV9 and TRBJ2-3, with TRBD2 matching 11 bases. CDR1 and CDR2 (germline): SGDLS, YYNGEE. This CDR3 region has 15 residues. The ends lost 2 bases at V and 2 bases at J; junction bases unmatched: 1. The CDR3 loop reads CASSVSGGATDTQYF. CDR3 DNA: TGTGCCAGCAGCGTTAGCGGGGGGGCCACAGATACGCAGTATTTT.

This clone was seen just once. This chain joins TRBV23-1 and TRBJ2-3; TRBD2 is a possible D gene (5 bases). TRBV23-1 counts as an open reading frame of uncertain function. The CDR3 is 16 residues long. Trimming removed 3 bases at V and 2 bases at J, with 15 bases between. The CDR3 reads CASSHPGSISTDTQYF. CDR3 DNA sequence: TGCGCCAGCAGTCATCCGGGGTCCATCTCCACAGATACGCAGTATTTT.

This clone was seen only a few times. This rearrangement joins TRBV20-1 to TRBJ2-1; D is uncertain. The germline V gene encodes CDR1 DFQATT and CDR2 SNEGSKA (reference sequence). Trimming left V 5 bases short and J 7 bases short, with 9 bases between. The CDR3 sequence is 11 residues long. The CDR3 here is CSALMGNEQFF. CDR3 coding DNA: TGCAGTGCTCTAATGGGGAATGAGCAGTTCTTC.

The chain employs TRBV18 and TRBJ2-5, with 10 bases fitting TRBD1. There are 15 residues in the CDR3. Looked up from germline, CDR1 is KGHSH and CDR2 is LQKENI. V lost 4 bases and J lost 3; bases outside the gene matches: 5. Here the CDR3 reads CASSRDRGTKETQYF. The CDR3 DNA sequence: TGTGCCAGCTCACGGGACAGGGGCACCAAAGAGACCCAGTACTTC. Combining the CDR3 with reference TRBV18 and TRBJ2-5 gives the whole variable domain NAGVMQNPRHLVRRRGQEARLRCSPMKGHSHVYWYRQLPEEGLKFMVYLQKENIIDESGMPKERFSAEFPKEGPSILRIQQVVRGDSAAYFCASSRDRGTKETQYFGPGTRLLVL.

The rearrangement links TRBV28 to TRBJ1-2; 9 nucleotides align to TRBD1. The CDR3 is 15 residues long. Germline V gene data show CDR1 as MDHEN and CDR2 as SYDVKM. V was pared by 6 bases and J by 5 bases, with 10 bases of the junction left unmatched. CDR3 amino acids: CASRETGGGGYGYTF. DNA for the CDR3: TGTGCCAGCAGAGAGACAGGGGGTGGGGGATATGGCTACACCTTC.

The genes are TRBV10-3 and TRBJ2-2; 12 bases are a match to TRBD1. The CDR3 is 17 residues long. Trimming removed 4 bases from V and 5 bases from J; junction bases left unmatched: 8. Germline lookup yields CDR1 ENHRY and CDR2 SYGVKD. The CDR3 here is CAISGGQGARVTGELFF. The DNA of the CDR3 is TGTGCCATCAGTGGGGGACAGGGGGCGCGAGTAACCGGGGAGCTGTTTTTT.

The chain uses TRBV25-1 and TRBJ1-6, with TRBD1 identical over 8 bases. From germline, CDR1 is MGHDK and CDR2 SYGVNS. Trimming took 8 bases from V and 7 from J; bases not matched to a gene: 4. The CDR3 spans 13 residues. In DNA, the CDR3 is TGTGCCAGCTCCCAGGGGGCCAATTCACCCCTCCACTTT. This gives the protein CASSQGANSPLHF.

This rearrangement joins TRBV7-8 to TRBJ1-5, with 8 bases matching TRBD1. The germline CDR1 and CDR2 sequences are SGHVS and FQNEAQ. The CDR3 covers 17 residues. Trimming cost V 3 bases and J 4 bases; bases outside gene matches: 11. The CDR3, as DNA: TGTGCCAGCAGCTTCCGGACAGGGAGTCGAGGAAATCAGCCCCAGCATTTT. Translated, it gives CASSFRTGSRGNQPQHF.

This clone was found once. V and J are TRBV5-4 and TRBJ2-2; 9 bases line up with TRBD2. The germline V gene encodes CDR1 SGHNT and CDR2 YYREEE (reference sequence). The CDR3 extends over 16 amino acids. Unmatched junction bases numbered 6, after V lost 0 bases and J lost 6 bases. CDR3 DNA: TGTGCCAGCAGCTTGGGCGCGGGGGGGGTGCCCGGGGAGCTGTTTTTT. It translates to CASSLGAGGVPGELFF.

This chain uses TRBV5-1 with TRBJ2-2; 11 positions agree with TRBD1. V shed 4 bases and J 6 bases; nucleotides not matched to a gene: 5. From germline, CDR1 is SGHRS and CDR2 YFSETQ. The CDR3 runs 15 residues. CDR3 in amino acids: CASSTGQGAAGELFF. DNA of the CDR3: TGCGCCAGCAGCACCGGACAGGGGGCGGCCGGGGAGCTGTTTTTT.

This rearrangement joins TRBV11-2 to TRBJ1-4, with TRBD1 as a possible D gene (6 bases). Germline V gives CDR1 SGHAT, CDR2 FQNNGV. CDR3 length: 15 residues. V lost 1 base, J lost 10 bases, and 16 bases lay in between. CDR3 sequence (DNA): TGTGCCAGCAGCTTAGTGCGGGGGCGTTTCCCAAAACTGTTTTTT. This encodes CASSLVRGRFPKLFF. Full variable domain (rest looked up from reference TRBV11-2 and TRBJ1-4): EAGVAQSPRYKIIEKRQSVAFWCNPISGHATLYWYQQILGQGPKLLIQFQNNGVVDDSQLPKDRFSAERLKGVDSTLKIQPAKLEDSAVYLCASSLVRGRFPKLFFGSGTQLSVL.

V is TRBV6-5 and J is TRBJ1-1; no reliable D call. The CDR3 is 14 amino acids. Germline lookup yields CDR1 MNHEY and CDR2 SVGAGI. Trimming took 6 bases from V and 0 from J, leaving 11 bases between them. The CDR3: CASRGRAMNTEAFF. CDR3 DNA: TGTGCCAGCAGAGGTAGGGCCATGAACACTGAAGCTTTCTTT.

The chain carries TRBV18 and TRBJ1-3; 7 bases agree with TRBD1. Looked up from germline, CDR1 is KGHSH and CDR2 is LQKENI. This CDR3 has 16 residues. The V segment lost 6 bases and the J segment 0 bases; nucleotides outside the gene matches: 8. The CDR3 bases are TGTGCCAGCTCCCTAGGGACAGACGTCTCTGGAAACACCATATATTTT. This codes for CASSLGTDVSGNTIYF.

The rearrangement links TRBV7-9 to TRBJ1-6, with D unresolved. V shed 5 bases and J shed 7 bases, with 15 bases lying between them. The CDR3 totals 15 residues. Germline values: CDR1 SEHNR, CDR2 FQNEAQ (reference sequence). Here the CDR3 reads CASSLRTETNSPLHF. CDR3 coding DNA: TGTGCCAGCAGCCTCCGGACGGAGACGAATTCACCCCTCCACTTT.